Below, 26 T cell receptor beta chains from the same sample are listed, as sequenced in a study of T-cell memory formation after mild COVID-19. A single record per CDR3 protein comes from TCRdb applying MiXCR to the 5' RACE reads. The sample includes a few hundred thousand distinct CDR3 sequences, around a quarter of them seen just once. Sequencing was carried out using PBMCs or a T cell subset sorted from them (not recorded which). Receptors originate from an adult woman who had mild COVID-19 (a few samples of this study predate the infection). Cell type and time point are not known.

As for this clonotype: This clone may be a read error of a much larger clone one base away. The rearrangement uses TRBV2 and TRBJ1-2, with D possibly matching TRBD1 (6 bases). Germline-derived CDR1 and CDR2 are SNHLY and FYNNEI. This CDR3 spans 13 amino acids. The V gene lost 3 bases and the J gene lost 3 bases, with 8 bases spanning the gap. The chain's CDR3 is CASSEAGDYGYTF. The CDR3 DNA is TGTGCCAGCAGTGAGGCAGGGGACTATGGCTACACCTTC. Filled out from reference TRBV2 and TRBJ1-2, the complete variable domain reads EPEVTQTPSHQVTQMGQEVILRCVPISNHLYFYWYRQILGQKVEFLVSFYNNEISEKSEIFDDQFSVERPDGSNFTLKIRSTKLEDSAMYFCASSEAGDYGYTFGSGTRLTVV.

This clonotype was seen many times. J is TRBJ1-6 and V is TRBV6-6, with D unresolved. The CDR3 spans 12 residues. V lost 2 bases and J 6 bases, leaving 2 bases between the germline ends. The germline CDR1 and CDR2 sequences are MNHNY and SVGAGI (reference sequence). The CDR3 DNA reads TGTGCCAGCAGTTACCTTAATTCACCCCTCCACTTT. Translation gives CASSYLNSPLHF.

The chain uses TRBV7-9 and TRBJ2-1, with 12 bases identical to TRBD2. V was clipped by 5 bases and J by 5 bases; unmatched bases: 4. The CDR3 consists of 15 residues. Germline V gene lookup returns CDR1 SEHNR and CDR2 FQNEAQ (reference sequence). In nucleotides, the CDR3 is TGTGCCAGCAGCCCTAGCGGGAGGGGACACAATGAGCAGTTCTTC. This encodes CASSPSGRGHNEQFF.

In this sample, this clonotype turned up a few times. This chain connects TRBV21-1 to TRBJ1-3. TRBV21-1 is a listed pseudogene. The CDR3 is 18 residues long. In DNA, the CDR3 is TGTGCCAGCAGAGAAGACGGACTGCAATTTTACTCTGGAAACACCATATATTTT. Residues: CASREDGLQFYSGNTIYF.

V and J are TRBV5-1 and TRBJ1-5; 8 nucleotides agree with TRBD1. V was clipped by 4 bases and J by 4 bases; unmatched bases: 7. The CDR3 length is 15 residues. Germline loops: CDR1 SGHRS, CDR2 YFSETQ. CDR3 nucleotides: TGCGCCAGCAGCCCTGATGGGGACAGGAATCAGCCCCAGCATTTT. Protein product: CASSPDGDRNQPQHF. Full variable domain (missing parts from reference TRBV5-1 and TRBJ1-5): KAGVTQTPRYLIKTRGQQVTLSCSPISGHRSVSWYQQTPGQGLQFLFEYFSETQRNKGNFPGRFSGRQFSNSRSEMNVSTLELGDSALYLCASSPDGDRNQPQHFGDGTRLSIL.

For the CDR3, the DNA is TGTGCCAGCAGTCCCCGGAGATCTCAAGCAGATACGCAGTATTTT. Encoded protein: CASSPRRSQADTQYF. The genes are TRBV12-3 or TRBV12-4 and TRBJ2-3; D unresolved. Trimming removed 5 bases at V and 4 bases at J, with 16 bases between. The CDR3 spans 15 residues.

The CDR3 is CSAPRAGGSETQYF. In DNA form, the CDR3 reads TGCAGTGCGCCGCGGGCGGGAGGTTCAGAGACCCAGTACTTC. The chain combines TRBV20-1 with TRBJ2-5; 8 bases are shared with TRBD2. The CDR3 contains 14 residues. Per the germline V gene, CDR1 is DFQATT and CDR2 is SNEGSKA (reference sequence). The J segment lost 4 bases and the V segment lost 6 bases, leaving 10 bases of the junction unmatched.

The V gene is TRBV29-1, the J gene TRBJ1-1, with D hard to call. The CDR3 is 13 amino acids. Trimming took off 2 bases at V and 0 bases at J, with 7 bases between the two ends. Germline V lookup: CDR1 SQVTM, CDR2 ANQGSEA. CDR3 loop: CSVEKGMNTEAFF. The CDR3 region has the DNA TGCAGCGTTGAAAAGGGTATGAACACTGAAGCTTTCTTT.

The V and J genes are TRBV4-1 and TRBJ2-1, with TRBD2 identical over 11 bases. Germline V gene sequence: CDR1 MGHRA, CDR2 YSYEKL. This CDR3 contains 15 residues. The trim removed 1 base at V and 13 bases at J, leaving 9 bases unmatched. CDR3 nucleotide sequence: TGCGCCAGCAGCCAAGGGACTACTAGCGGGAGACGTCAGTTCTTC. It translates to CASSQGTTSGRRQFF.

The chain uses TRBV11-2 and TRBJ2-7; 9 nucleotides line up with TRBD2. With 0 bases clipped from V and 8 bases from J, the junction kept 11 bases outside the gene matches. Germline values: CDR1 SGHAT, CDR2 FQNNGV. The CDR3 sequence is 16 residues long. The CDR3: CASSLEVVAGGSKQYF. The DNA of the CDR3 is TGTGCCAGCAGCTTAGAGGTTGTGGCGGGAGGGTCGAAGCAGTACTTC.

The chain couples TRBV6-1 to TRBJ2-2; D may be TRBD2 (6 bases). This CDR3 is 14 amino acids long. Trimming took 3 bases from V and 6 from J, leaving 11 bases between them. CDR1 and CDR2 from the germline V gene are MNHNS and SASEGT. CDR3 loop: CASSDRDFPGELFF. The CDR3 DNA reads as TGTGCCAGCAGTGACCGGGACTTCCCCGGGGAGCTGTTTTTT.

The chain combines TRBV29-1 with TRBJ2-1; possibly TRBD1 for D (6 bases). This CDR3 is built from 14 residues. Trimming removed 7 bases at V and 0 bases at J, with 13 bases between. The germline gives CDR1 SQVTM, CDR2 ANQGSEA. The CDR3 spells CSGFPRGSYNEQFF. CDR3 coding DNA: TGCAGCGGTTTCCCCAGGGGCTCCTACAATGAGCAGTTCTTC.

V is TRBV24-1 and J is TRBJ2-5; D gene uncertain. Trimming left V 2 bases short and J 0 bases short, with 9 bases between. Germline V gives CDR1 KGHDR, CDR2 SFDVKD. The CDR3 is made up of 15 amino acids. For the CDR3, the DNA is TGTGCCACCAGTGATTCCCAGCCCTACCAAGAGACCCAGTACTTC. Translation gives CATSDSQPYQETQYF.

In this sample, this clonotype turned up a few times. The CDR3 loop is CASKLRAIQWDEQYF. Written as DNA, the CDR3 is TGTGCCAGCAAGCTTAGGGCAATCCAGTGGGACGAGCAGTACTTC. The chain joins TRBV5-6 to TRBJ2-7; D gene unclear. In germline, CDR1 is SGHDT, CDR2 YYEEEE. Trimming shortened V by 6 bases and J by 5 bases, and 21 bases separated the two germline ends. The CDR3 runs 15 residues.

The chain carries TRBV7-9 and TRBJ2-5; perhaps TRBD1 as D (6 bases). From germline, CDR1 is SEHNR and CDR2 FQNEAQ (reference sequence). V was shortened by 7 bases and J by 2 bases, with 20 bases between the two germline ends. This CDR3 contains 16 residues. The CDR3 coding sequence is TGTGCCAGCACCCTTAGACGGACAGCTCATCAAGAGACCCAGTACTTC. Protein: CASTLRRTAHQETQYF. Complete variable domain (other parts from reference TRBV7-9 and TRBJ2-5): DTGVSQNPRHKITKRGQNVTFRCDPISEHNRLYWYRQTLGQGPEFLTYFQNEAQLEKSRLLSDRFSAERPKGSFSTLEIQRTEQGDSAMYLCASTLRRTAHQETQYFGPGTRLLVL.

This clonotype was seen a few times. The chain employs TRBV7-6 and TRBJ1-4; 7 nucleotides agree with TRBD1. The J segment lost 6 bases and the V segment lost 0 bases, leaving 4 bases of the junction unmatched. The CDR3 consists of 15 residues. Germline values: CDR1 SGHVS, CDR2 FNYEAQ. CDR3 amino acids: CASSLAGRGDEKLFF. In DNA form, the CDR3 reads TGTGCCAGCAGCTTAGCGGGCAGGGGGGATGAAAAACTGTTTTTT.

This chain connects TRBV5-1 to TRBJ2-2, with TRBD1 matching 8 bases. J gave up 8 bases and V 4 bases, and 4 bases lay outside the gene matches. Germline V gene lookup returns CDR1 SGHRS and CDR2 YFSETQ. The CDR3 spans 13 residues. The chain's CDR3 is CASSTGQGGELFF. The CDR3 region has the DNA TGCGCCAGCAGCACCGGACAGGGAGGGGAGCTGTTTTTT.

This clonotype was seen a few times. The chain carries TRBV3-1 and TRBJ2-1; tentative D call: TRBD2 (6 bases). The CDR3 runs to 18 residues. The germline CDR1 and CDR2 sequences are LGHDT and YNNKEL (reference sequence). Trimming stripped 0 bases from V and 5 bases from J, with 20 bases between. CDR3: CASSQDSVRLAPNNEQFF. As DNA, the CDR3 is TGTGCCAGCAGCCAAGATTCCGTTCGTCTAGCGCCGAACAATGAGCAGTTCTTC.

The chain carries TRBV12-3 or TRBV12-4 and TRBJ2-2, with D possibly matching TRBD1 (6 bases). The CDR3 length is 17 residues. Trimming removed 6 bases from V and 7 bases from J, with 24 bases in between. The CDR3 DNA reads as TGTGCCAGCAGATTTACGACCTTCACAGGGAAGGGCGGGGAGCTGTTTTTT. Translation: CASRFTTFTGKGGELFF.

This CDR3 is CSGGLAFSYNEQFF. CDR3 sequence (DNA): TGCAGCGGGGGACTAGCTTTCTCCTACAATGAGCAGTTCTTC. V is TRBV29-1 and J is TRBJ2-1; TRBD2 agrees at 9 bases. CDR1 and CDR2 from the germline V gene are SQVTM and ANQGSEA. CDR3 length: 14 residues. The V segment lost 7 bases and the J segment 0 bases; nucleotides outside the gene matches: 4.

This clonotype was counted at least ten times. The chain recombines TRBV10-3 with TRBJ2-5; a possible D gene is TRBD1 (6 bases). The V and J ends lost 5 bases and 3 bases respectively, with 10 bases between them. The CDR3 has 13 residues. Germline V CDR1 and CDR2: ENHRY, SYGVKD. The CDR3 here is CAISSYREETQYF. The DNA of the CDR3 is TGTGCCATCAGTTCTTACAGGGAAGAGACCCAGTACTTC.

This clonotype was detected only a few times. The chain combines TRBV5-1 with TRBJ2-5; no clear D gene. This CDR3 has 14 amino acids. Trimming cost V 0 bases and J 1 base, with 7 bases left between them. Per the germline V gene, CDR1 is SGHRS and CDR2 is YFSETQ. CDR3 coding DNA: TGCGCCAGCAGCTTGGCTACTACCCAAGAGACCCAGTACTTC. Encoded protein: CASSLATTQETQYF. Based on the CDR3 plus reference TRBV5-1 and TRBJ2-5, the full variable domain is KAGVTQTPRYLIKTRGQQVTLSCSPISGHRSVSWYQQTPGQGLQFLFEYFSETQRNKGNFPGRFSGRQFSNSRSEMNVSTLELGDSALYLCASSLATTQETQYFGPGTRLLVL.

The V and J genes are TRBV19 and TRBJ1-6, with TRBD1 as a possible D gene (5 bases). Trimming removed 6 bases from V and 9 bases from J, with 12 bases in between. Looked up from germline, CDR1 is LNHDA and CDR2 is SQIVND (reference sequence). The CDR3 sequence is 13 residues long. CDR3: CASRGSRGSPLHF. The CDR3 coding sequence is TGTGCCAGTAGGGGCTCGAGGGGTTCACCCCTCCACTTT. The complete variable domain, with remaining parts taken from reference TRBV19 and TRBJ1-6, reads DGGITQSPKYLFRKEGQNVTLSCEQNLNHDAMYWYRQDPGQGLRLIYYSQIVNDFQKGDIAEGYSVSREKKESFPLTVTSAQKNPTAFYLCASRGSRGSPLHFGNGTRLTVT.

The gene calls are TRBV12-3 or TRBV12-4 and TRBJ1-3; tentative D call: TRBD1 (5 bases). Trimming stripped 3 bases from V and 9 bases from J, with 15 bases between. CDR3 length: 14 residues. CDR3 bases: TGTGCCAGCAGTTTGGGGGACCCCCGAACCACCATATATTTT. It yields the protein CASSLGDPRTTIYF.

The gene calls are TRBV24-1 and TRBJ2-2; D gene ambiguous. The CDR3 runs to 15 residues. With 3 bases removed from V and 5 bases from J, the gap between germline ends came to 12 bases. The germline CDR1 and CDR2 sequences are KGHDR and SFDVKD. The DNA of the CDR3 is TGTGCCACCAGTGATCCCGACCGGTGGACCGGGGAGCTGTTTTTT. Its translation: CATSDPDRWTGELFF.

J is TRBJ2-7 and V is TRBV27, with no clear D. V gave up 5 bases and J gave up 2 bases, with 13 bases separating them. The CDR3 has 14 residues. Germline CDR1 reads MNHEY; CDR2 reads SMNVEV (reference sequence). The CDR3 DNA follows: TGTGCCAGCAGTCCTAAGGGCTGGGCCTACGAGCAGTACTTC. This gives the protein CASSPKGWAYEQYF.